Sequencing of this T cell receptor (beta chain) was carried out in a study of Graves' ophthalmopathy and Graves' hyperthyroidism. The sample holds a few counts of this clonotype. Amplification of the TCR beta CDR3 regions used RNA transcripts (as template). The library came from an HTBI-primed first-round RT-PCR and a second-round multiplex PCR. Each CDR3 protein is one row after TCRdb ran MiXCR on the multiplex PCR reads. Here the sample spans around 400,000 distinct CDR3 sequences, more than 20% being singletons. Hyperthyroidism is called stable when no ophthalmopathy develops within 18 months of follow-up. Patients in the hyperthyroidism group, adults aged 18 to 65, were newly diagnosed, under 2 months' duration. The authors isolated PBMCs from 8 to 10 ml of fresh peripheral blood. The length of the CDR3 is 15 residues. The V gene lost 2 bases and the J gene lost 0 bases, with 9 bases spanning the gap. The germline V gene has CDR1 SGHKS and CDR2 YYEKEE (reference sequence).

The specimen sequenced was peripheral blood. This chain uses TRBV5-5 with TRBJ1-3, with D perhaps TRBD1 (6 bases). This TCR derives from a woman between 18 and 30 years old with stable Graves' hyperthyroidism. The CDR3 bases are TGTGCCAGCAGCTTAGTGGGGGCCTCTGGAAACACCATATATTTT. Translating it yields CASSLVGASGNTIYF.